A single sample is the source of the 31 T cell receptor beta chains below, sequenced in a study of beta chain features in type 1 diabetes. Since all of the isolated RNA was reverse transcribed, expressed TCRB transcripts were what got sequenced. Here immunoSEQ multiplex PCR was the method, and the copy in TCRdb shows in-frame clones only, minus some. The sample contains around 300,000 clones, approximately 9.9% of which appear only once. Material: naive CD4+ T cells from blood. These receptors all come from a woman in her twenties or thirties in good health.

DNA for the CDR3: TGTGCCAGCGCCAGGGTGAAGTACGAGCAGTACTTC. It yields the protein CASARVKYEQYF. The chain employs TRBV6-5 and TRBJ2-7; a weak D match, TRBD1 (5 bases). With 8 bases removed from V and 4 bases from J, the gap between germline ends came to 12 bases. The CDR3 has 12 residues. Germline CDR1 reads MNHEY; CDR2 reads SVGAGI.

The chain carries TRBV7-9 and TRBJ2-5; TRBD1 aligns across 7 bases. The trim removed 5 bases at V and 0 bases at J, leaving 6 bases unmatched. Germline CDR1 and CDR2: SEHNR and FQNEAQ (reference sequence). This CDR3 contains 15 residues. The CDR3 is CASSRQGVYQETQYF. In DNA form, the CDR3 reads TGTGCCAGCAGCCGACAGGGCGTGTACCAAGAGACCCAGTACTTC.

V usage is TRBV28 and J usage is TRBJ2-5; a possible D gene is TRBD1 (7 bases). Per the germline V gene, CDR1 is MDHEN and CDR2 is SYDVKM. The CDR3 runs 15 residues. V gave up 7 bases and J gave up 4 bases, with 19 bases separating them. This CDR3 is CASIRGDRDSETQYF. The CDR3 bases are TGTGCCAGCATAAGGGGTGACAGGGACTCAGAGACCCAGTACTTC.

This clone was seen only a few times. CDR3 in DNA: TGTGCCAGCAGCCAAGATAGGCGGCCTGGGGCCAACGTCCTGACTTTC. This translates into CASSQDRRPGANVLTF. The gene calls are TRBV4-2 and TRBJ2-6; D ambiguous. Trimming removed 0 bases at V and 2 bases at J, with 8 bases between. The CDR3 spans 16 residues. CDR1 is LGHNA, CDR2 YNFKEQ, per germline.

In this sample, this clone turned up a few times. The genes are TRBV28 and TRBJ2-7, with D maybe TRBD2 (7 bases). CDR3 length: 16 amino acids. With 2 bases removed from V and 0 bases from J, the gap between germline ends came to 14 bases. Germline CDR1 and CDR2: MDHEN and SYDVKM. The CDR3 DNA sequence: TGTGCCAGCAGTTTACGGGGGAGGGGGGTCTCCTACGAGCAGTACTTC. Its protein is CASSLRGRGVSYEQYF.

A few counts support this clone. This chain connects TRBV7-2 to TRBJ2-3, with 8 bases that match TRBD2. Germline lookup yields CDR1 SGHTA and CDR2 FQGNSA. The V and J ends lost 5 bases and 0 bases, in that order; junction bases with no gene match: 7. The CDR3 contains 16 residues. The CDR3 is CASSPLAGTSTDTQYF. In nucleotides, the CDR3 is TGTGCCAGCAGCCCATTAGCGGGAACGAGCACAGATACGCAGTATTTT.

J is TRBJ2-5 and V is TRBV30; no clear D gene. The CDR3 sequence is 13 residues long. CDR1 GTSNPN and CDR2 SVGIG come from the germline V gene (reference sequence). Trimming took off 2 bases at V and 2 bases at J, with 9 bases between the two ends. The CDR3 here is CAWSSAAQETQYF. In nucleotides, the CDR3 is TGTGCCTGGAGTAGCGCAGCTCAAGAGACCCAGTACTTC.

The chain recombines TRBV4-3 with TRBJ2-7, with D maybe TRBD1 (6 bases). This CDR3 region has 16 residues. Germline V CDR1 and CDR2: LGHNA, YSLEER. The V end lost 0 bases, the J end lost 0 bases, and 12 bases lay between the germline ends. This CDR3 reads CASSQDWGRPSYEQYF. Here the CDR3 DNA reads TGCGCCAGCAGCCAAGATTGGGGGCGGCCCTCCTACGAGCAGTACTTC.

The V and J genes are TRBV7-3 and TRBJ1-1, with D hard to call. The CDR3 is made up of 14 amino acids. The V gene's germline CDR1 is SGHTA and CDR2 FQGTGA. V was clipped by 6 bases and J by 8 bases, with 19 bases between them. CDR3 nucleotides: TGTGCCAGCAGTCCCGATGTTTCAGGATCCGAAGCTTTCTTT. Translated, it gives CASSPDVSGSEAFF. The full variable domain, completed using reference TRBV7-3 and TRBJ1-1, is GAGVSQTPSNKVTEKGKYVELRCDPISGHTALYWYRQSLGQGPEFLIYFQGTGAADDSGLPNDRFFAVRPEGSVSTLKIQRTERGDSAVYLCASSPDVSGSEAFFGQGTRLTVV.

This clone has only a few counts. V gene TRBV9 combines with J gene TRBJ1-4, with unresolved D. CDR3 length equals 12 residues. Germline CDR1 is SGDLS and CDR2 is YYNGEE. The germline V and J ends were trimmed by 2 bases and 11 bases, with 10 bases remaining between them. This chain's CDR3 is CASSVPQSKLFF. The CDR3 coding sequence is TGTGCCAGCAGCGTCCCACAGAGTAAACTGTTTTTT.

This clone was detected only a few times. The chain uses TRBV5-4 and TRBJ2-7; 11 bases are shared with TRBD2. The germline CDR1 and CDR2 sequences are SGHNT and YYREEE (reference sequence). The J segment lost 5 bases and the V segment lost 4 bases, leaving 11 bases of the junction unmatched. The CDR3 has 16 residues. The CDR3: CASSPAGTSGLHEQYF. DNA for the CDR3: TGTGCCAGCAGCCCCGCCGGGACTAGCGGCCTCCACGAGCAGTACTTC.

This clone appeared a few times. The chain recombines TRBV15 with TRBJ2-2, with 7 bases matching TRBD2. V shed 5 bases and J 0 bases; nucleotides not matched to a gene: 3. This CDR3 is built from 15 residues. Germline CDR1 reads LNHNV; CDR2 reads YYDKDF (reference sequence). CDR3 in amino acids: CATSRGRANTGELFF. CDR3 nucleotide sequence: TGTGCCACCAGCCGCGGGAGAGCGAACACCGGGGAGCTGTTTTTT.

This clone was counted between two and nine times. The chain joins TRBV6-5 to TRBJ2-3; 10 bases map to TRBD2. The CDR3 totals 14 residues. Germline V gene data show CDR1 as MNHEY and CDR2 as SVGAGI. V gave up 3 bases and J gave up 6 bases; unmatched junction bases: 3. CDR3 nucleotide sequence: TGTGCCAGCAGTTATACTAGCGGGAAGGATACGCAGTATTTT. Protein sequence: CASSYTSGKDTQYF.

This clone was recorded a few times. Other DNA sequences in the sample encode the same CDR3. This chain uses TRBV28 with TRBJ1-2; 9 bases fit TRBD1. Germline CDR1 and CDR2: MDHEN and SYDVKM. V was clipped by 4 bases and J by 2 bases; unmatched bases: 5. This CDR3 comprises 15 residues. In nucleotides, the CDR3 is TGTGCCAGCAGTTCACCGGGACAGGGCAACTATGGCTACACCTTC. Encoded protein: CASSSPGQGNYGYTF.

This clone appeared a few times. The chain couples TRBV6-1 to TRBJ2-3; possibly TRBD2 for D (5 bases). Germline CDR1 and CDR2: MNHNS and SASEGT. Trimming shortened V by 2 bases and J by 2 bases, and 17 bases separated the two germline ends. The CDR3 is 17 amino acids. In DNA form, the CDR3 reads TGTGCCAGCAGTGAATGGCGGGCCACCGCCCCCACAGATACGCAGTATTTT. Encoded protein: CASSEWRATAPTDTQYF.

A few counts support this clone. The chain has TRBV2 and TRBJ2-1, with D possibly TRBD1 on 5 matching bases. CDR1 and CDR2 from the germline V gene are SNHLY and FYNNEI. Trimming took 6 bases from V and 4 from J, leaving 16 bases between them. The CDR3 loop spans 15 amino acids. This CDR3 is CASSASFRTYNEQFF. Written as DNA, the CDR3 is TGTGCCAGCAGCGCCAGTTTCCGGACATACAATGAGCAGTTCTTC.

This clone was seen more than once but under ten times. Within the sample, other DNA sequences also encode this same CDR3. The chain joins TRBV5-1 to TRBJ2-1; 14 bases map to TRBD2. The CDR3 is 16 amino acids. V gave up 0 bases and J gave up 6 bases; unmatched junction bases: 2. The germline CDR1 and CDR2 sequences are SGHRS and YFSETQ. The CDR3 sequence is CASSLGGTSGSNEQFF. DNA for the CDR3: TGCGCCAGCAGCTTGGGCGGGACTAGCGGGAGCAATGAGCAGTTCTTC.

The chain links TRBV29-1 to TRBJ2-1, with D maybe TRBD2 (7 bases). The CDR3 is made up of 14 amino acids. With 3 bases removed from V and 5 bases from J, the gap between germline ends came to 14 bases. Germline V gene data show CDR1 as SQVTM and CDR2 as ANQGSEA. The CDR3 region has the DNA TGCAGCGTTGACAAGAGGGGGGGTAACAATGAGCAGTTCTTC. Translated, it gives CSVDKRGGNNEQFF.

The chain combines TRBV6-6 with TRBJ2-3, with D maybe TRBD1 (6 bases). V was cut by 9 bases and J by 8 bases, with 12 bases left in between. CDR1 and CDR2 (germline): MNHNY, SVGAGI (reference sequence). This CDR3 comprises 11 residues. The chain's CDR3 is CARGVDSTQYF. As DNA, the CDR3 is TGTGCCAGGGGGGTGGACAGTACGCAGTATTTT.

The chain employs TRBV12-5 and TRBJ1-5; 8 nucleotides line up with TRBD1. Germline CDR1 reads LGHNT; CDR2 reads FRNRAP. The length of the CDR3 is 14 residues. Germline trimming cut 7 bases from V and 0 bases from J; bases unmatched to any gene: 2. The DNA for the CDR3 is TGTGCTAGTGCGACAGGGGATAGCAATCAGCCCCAGCATTTT. It codes for CASATGDSNQPQHF.

This CDR3 is CASRAEGTYEQYF. CDR3 sequence (DNA): TGTGCCAGCCGGGCGGAGGGAACCTACGAGCAGTACTTC. J is TRBJ2-7 and V is TRBV18, with a tentative D call TRBD2 (6 bases). This CDR3 is built from 13 residues. From germline, CDR1 is KGHSH and CDR2 LQKENI. Trimming pared 8 bases from V and 2 bases from J, leaving 13 bases between.

The chain has TRBV15 and TRBJ2-3; 13 positions match TRBD2. Looked up from germline, CDR1 is LNHNV and CDR2 is YYDKDF (reference sequence). Trimming removed 0 bases from V and 2 bases from J; junction bases left unmatched: 5. This CDR3 is 18 amino acids long. The CDR3 DNA follows: TGTGCCACCAGCAGAGATGTGGGACTAGCGGGATCCACAGATACGCAGTATTTT. It encodes CATSRDVGLAGSTDTQYF.

The rearrangement links TRBV6-5 to TRBJ2-1; tentative D call: TRBD2 (6 bases). The CDR3 runs to 13 residues. CDR1 MNHEY and CDR2 SVGAGI come from the germline V gene. V was shortened by 6 bases and J by 7 bases, with 13 bases between the two germline ends. CDR3 DNA: TGTGCCAGCAGGCGGGGAGGAGTGAATGAGCAGTTCTTC. It specifies CASRRGGVNEQFF.

The chain joins TRBV5-1 to TRBJ2-3; D is undetermined. V shed 0 bases and J shed 2 bases, with 13 bases lying between them. The length of the CDR3 is 16 residues. Germline lookup yields CDR1 SGHRS and CDR2 YFSETQ. CDR3 protein: CASSLGSWAATDTQYF. For the CDR3, the DNA is TGCGCCAGCAGCTTGGGATCGTGGGCAGCCACAGATACGCAGTATTTT.

DNA of the CDR3: TGTGCCAGCAGTGAAATCAGACAGTCCACCGGGGAGCTGTTTTTT. Its protein is CASSEIRQSTGELFF. This chain links TRBV6-1 with TRBJ2-2; tentatively, D is TRBD1 (5 bases). Per the germline V gene, CDR1 is MNHNS and CDR2 is SASEGT. This CDR3 is 15 amino acids long. The V gene lost 2 bases and the J gene lost 4 bases, with 11 bases spanning the gap.

The chain combines TRBV18 with TRBJ1-2, with 8 bases that match TRBD1. This CDR3 has 15 amino acids. J lost 2 bases, V lost 4 bases, and 6 bases had no gene match. The germline V gene has CDR1 KGHSH and CDR2 LQKENI. The CDR3 nucleotides are TGTGCCAGCTCACACCCCGGGACAGGCAACTATGGCTACACCTTC. Translated: CASSHPGTGNYGYTF.

In its sample, this clone was seen a few times. This chain links TRBV15 with TRBJ1-5, with TRBD1 matching 8 bases. The V gene end was trimmed by 4 bases and the J gene end by 5 bases; junction bases not matched to a gene: 7. Per germline, CDR1 LNHNV and CDR2 YYDKDF (reference sequence). The CDR3 runs to 15 residues. This CDR3 reads CATSTSGRGHQPQHF. Here the CDR3 DNA reads TGTGCCACCAGCACTTCTGGCAGGGGGCATCAGCCCCAGCATTTT.

This clone showed up just a few times. V usage is TRBV10-3 and J usage is TRBJ2-2; 8 bases line up with TRBD1. CDR1 ENHRY and CDR2 SYGVKD come from the germline V gene. This CDR3 region has 15 residues. V trimming: 8 bases; J trimming: 0 bases; junction bases outside the gene matches: 5. The CDR3 loop reads CAIETGGANTGELFF. CDR3 bases: TGTGCCATCGAAACAGGGGGTGCGAACACCGGGGAGCTGTTTTTT.

This clone turned up a few times. The chain has TRBV29-1 and TRBJ2-1, with 11 bases identical to TRBD2. This CDR3 is 13 amino acids long. V gave up 6 bases and J gave up 4 bases; unmatched junction bases: 2. CDR1 is SQVTM, CDR2 ANQGSEA, per germline. The CDR3 nucleotides read TGCAGCGTGGGACTAGCGGAGTACAATGAGCAGTTCTTC. This gives the protein CSVGLAEYNEQFF.

CDR3: CASSIQQGVGYQETQYF. Here the CDR3 DNA reads TGTGCCAGCAGTATACAACAGGGGGTCGGGTACCAAGAGACCCAGTACTTC. The V call is TRBV28, the J call TRBJ2-5, with 8 bases fitting TRBD1. The CDR3 runs to 17 residues. Trimming cost V 5 bases and J 0 bases; bases outside gene matches: 11. Germline lookup yields CDR1 MDHEN and CDR2 SYDVKM.

The rearrangement links TRBV7-2 to TRBJ2-7, with D tentatively TRBD1 (5 bases). The germline V gene has CDR1 SGHTA and CDR2 FQGNSA. Trimming left V 1 base short and J 3 bases short, with 16 bases between. The CDR3 spans 16 residues. The chain's CDR3 is CASSLGRKGRIYEQYF. CDR3 nucleotides: TGTGCCAGCAGCTTAGGGCGCAAGGGGCGAATCTACGAGCAGTACTTC.